The T cell receptor (beta chain) described here comes from a study of blood T cell repertoires in COVID-19. Turning to the study itself: Collection of acute and convalescent COVID-19 samples took place in the United States, Italy and Spain.

Trimming removed 6 bases at V and 4 bases at J, with 12 bases between. Germline V gene lookup returns CDR1 MDHEN and CDR2 SYDVKM. The CDR3 sequence is 13 residues long. The protocol was immunoSEQ multiplex PCR, while the TCRdb copy is restricted to in-frame clones and leaves out a portion. This table holds about 210,000 clones, approximately 80% found once. This sequence joins TRBV28 and TRBJ1-2; D gene unclear. This TCR was recovered from a man between 60 and 75 years old with COVID-19, enrolled during active disease. The sample was peripheral blood. CDR3: CASRTETVYGYTF. The CDR3 DNA is TGTGCCAGCAGAACAGAAACGGTCTATGGCTACACCTTC.